The rows below give T cell receptor beta chains drawn from one sample of a study of vaccination effects on CD4 cells after COVID-19. Which antigens these TCRs recognize remains unknown. Sequencing was performed with immunoSEQ multiplex PCR; in TCRdb, only in-frame clones are kept and a portion is missing. The sample lists tens of thousands of clones, roughly four fifths occurring once. Here the sequenced sample was CD4+ T cells from PBMCs cultured with HCoV-229E spike peptides, taken before COVID-19 vaccination. The receptors here all came from a human donor who received a COVID-19 vaccine. CDR3s include the opening cysteine and the closing phenylalanine or tryptophan. The D gene is left open where the match is weak. The size field is filled for only some rows; it gives once, few, many or a size class.

abundance,d_gene,j_gene,len,v_gene,CDR3nt,CDR3aa
-,TRBD1,TRBJ1-2,14,TRBV24-1,TGTGCCACCAGTGAAAGGGGGCTTAACTATGGCTACACCTTC,CATSERGLNYGYTF
-,-,TRBJ2-5,14,TRBV2,TGTGCCAGCAGTGGGACGGCTCCCCAAGAGACCCAGTACTTC,CASSGTAPQETQYF
once,-,TRBJ1-1,14,TRBV18,TGTGCCAGCTCACCAACGGGAATGAACACTGAAGCTTTCTTT,CASSPTGMNTEAFF
once,-,TRBJ2-6,15,TRBV18,TGTGCCAGCTCGCCTACGAGCTCTGGGGCCAACGTCCTGACTTTC,CASSPTSSGANVLTF
-,TRBD2,TRBJ2-5,16,TRBV4-1,TGCGCCAGCAGCCAAGATCGAGTAGCGGGGGGCGGGACCCAGTACTTC,CASSQDRVAGGGTQYF
few,TRBD1,TRBJ1-5,13,TRBV2,TGTGCCAGCACAGGGGGGGCGAATCAGCCCCAGCATTTT,CASTGGANQPQHF
-,-,TRBJ2-6,14,TRBV6-5,TGTGCCAGCGTGAGGGAGAGGGGGGCCAACGTCCTGACTTTC,CASVRERGANVLTF
-,-,TRBJ2-3,14,TRBV20-1,TGCAGTGCTAGTTCATCCCTTAGCACAGATACGCAGTATTTT,CSASSSLSTDTQYF
-,-,TRBJ1-1,15,TRBV18,TGTGCCAGCTCAGGGCAGCAGGAGGTGAACACTGAAGCTTTCTTT,CASSGQQEVNTEAFF
-,-,TRBJ1-5,15,TRBV28,TGTGCCAGCAGCCGATCAGGGATTCGGAATCAGCCCCAGCATTTT,CASSRSGIRNQPQHF
-,TRBD1,TRBJ1-5,15,TRBV19,TGTGCCAGTAGCCCCCGAGACAGGGGTGATCAGCCCCAGCATTTT,CASSPRDRGDQPQHF
few,-,TRBJ1-4,15,TRBV4-2,TGTGCCAGCAGCCAGGGACACGCAACTAATGAAAAACTGTTTTTT,CASSQGHATNEKLFF
-,-,TRBJ2-2,15,TRBV19,TGTGCCAGTAGAACCGGCAGTGAGAACACCGGGGAGCTGTTTTTT,CASRTGSENTGELFF
-,TRBD2,TRBJ2-5,14,TRBV6-6,TGTGCCAGCAGTTACCAGGGCGGGGGGGAGACCCAGTACTTC,CASSYQGGGETQYF
-,TRBD2,TRBJ2-1,14,TRBV10-3,TGTGCCATCAGTGAAGCGGGGGGGCAAAATGAGCAGTTCTTC,CAISEAGGQNEQFF
-,-,TRBJ1-4,15,TRBV30,TGTGCCTGGAGTGGAAACAGGGTTTCTAATGAAAAACTGTTTTTT,CAWSGNRVSNEKLFF
-,TRBD1,TRBJ2-1,16,TRBV5-1,TGCGCCAGCAGACCTTACAGGGGCAGCTCCTACAATGAGCAGTTCTTC,CASRPYRGSSYNEQFF
-,TRBD1,TRBJ1-1,14,TRBV7-2,TGTGCCAGCAGCTTCGGGACAGGGGGCGTCTCAGCTTTCTTT,CASSFGTGGVSAFF
once,-,TRBJ2-1,14,TRBV7-3,TGTGCCAGCAGCTTAACAGGGGCGCGGAATGAGCAGTTCTTC,CASSLTGARNEQFF
-,-,TRBJ2-2,15,TRBV24-1,TGTGCCACCAGTGATTCCGTCGGGAACACCGGGGAGCTGTTTTTT,CATSDSVGNTGELFF
-,TRBD1,TRBJ1-1,14,TRBV29-1,TGCAGCGTGGGACAGGGGACCCTGGGCACTGAAGCTTTCTTT,CSVGQGTLGTEAFF
-,-,TRBJ1-2,15,TRBV6-1,TGTGCCAGCAGTGAATTGGCCCTCTCTAACTATGGCTACACCTTC,CASSELALSNYGYTF
-,-,TRBJ1-2,14,TRBV2,TGTGCCAGCAGGATCCGGGACCTAACGTATGGCTACACCTTC,CASRIRDLTYGYTF
-,TRBD1,TRBJ1-2,14,TRBV3-1/TRBV3-2,TGTGCCAGCTGGGGGACAGGGGGTAGGGATGGCTACACCTTC,CASWGTGGRDGYTF
few,-,TRBJ1-2,15,TRBV6-5,TGTGCCACCCTACGGAAAATCGGACCGGGCTATGGCTACACCTTC,CATLRKIGPGYGYTF
-,TRBD1,TRBJ1-3,15,TRBV9,TGTGCCAGCAGCGGACAGGGGGCGTTTGGAAACACCATATATTTT,CASSGQGAFGNTIYF
-,-,TRBJ2-5,15,TRBV6-1,TGTGCCAGCAGTGAGTCGCCATACCGGGGGGAGACCCAGTACTTC,CASSESPYRGETQYF
-,-,TRBJ1-1,13,TRBV11-2,TGTGCCAGCAGCTTTCGGGGTAACACTGAAGCTTTCTTT,CASSFRGNTEAFF
-,TRBD2,TRBJ2-2,17,TRBV18,TGTGCCAGCTCACCACCGAATGGCGGGGGGACCACCGGGGAGCTGTTTTTT,CASSPPNGGGTTGELFF
-,-,TRBJ2-1,15,TRBV24-1,TGTGCCACCAGTGATGCGGGACATGCGACCAATGAGCAGTTCTTC,CATSDAGHATNEQFF
-,-,TRBJ1-6,13,TRBV6-6,TGTGCCAGCAGTATCCGGCCGGCTTCACCCCTCCACTTT,CASSIRPASPLHF
-,-,TRBJ2-3,11,TRBV30,TGTGCCTGGAGTAGGACAGATACGCAGTATTTT,CAWSRTDTQYF
-,TRBD1,TRBJ1-2,14,TRBV7-2,TGTGCCAGCAGCTTAGCAGCAGGGGGCCATGGCTACACCTTC,CASSLAAGGHGYTF
few,-,TRBJ2-2,15,TRBV5-1,TGCGCCAGCAGCTTGGGGGGGACGAACACCGGGGAGCTGTTTTTT,CASSLGGTNTGELFF
-,-,TRBJ2-3,14,TRBV13,TGTGCCAGCAGCCGGGACCCGGAAGCAGATACGCAGTATTTT,CASSRDPEADTQYF
-,TRBD1,TRBJ2-2,16,TRBV10-3,TGTGCCATCAGTGAGGGCACAGGGGGTTCGACCGGGGAGCTGTTTTTT,CAISEGTGGSTGELFF
once,-,TRBJ2-1,12,TRBV5-8,TGTGCCAGCAGCTTACAGACGTGGGAGCAGTTCTTC,CASSLQTWEQFF
-,-,TRBJ1-5,14,TRBV11-2,TGTGCCAGCAGCTTATCAGAGCCCAATCAGCCCCAGCATTTT,CASSLSEPNQPQHF
-,TRBD2,TRBJ2-5,14,TRBV7-6,TGTGCCAGCAGCTTAACGGGGGGAGGGGAGACCCAGTACTTC,CASSLTGGGETQYF
few,-,TRBJ2-2,14,TRBV2,TGTGCCAGCAGTGAGCTCCCGAACACCGGGGAGCTGTTTTTT,CASSELPNTGELFF
-,-,TRBJ2-3,14,TRBV15,TGTGCCACCAGCAGAGACGGGTATATTAATACGCAGTATTTT,CATSRDGYINTQYF